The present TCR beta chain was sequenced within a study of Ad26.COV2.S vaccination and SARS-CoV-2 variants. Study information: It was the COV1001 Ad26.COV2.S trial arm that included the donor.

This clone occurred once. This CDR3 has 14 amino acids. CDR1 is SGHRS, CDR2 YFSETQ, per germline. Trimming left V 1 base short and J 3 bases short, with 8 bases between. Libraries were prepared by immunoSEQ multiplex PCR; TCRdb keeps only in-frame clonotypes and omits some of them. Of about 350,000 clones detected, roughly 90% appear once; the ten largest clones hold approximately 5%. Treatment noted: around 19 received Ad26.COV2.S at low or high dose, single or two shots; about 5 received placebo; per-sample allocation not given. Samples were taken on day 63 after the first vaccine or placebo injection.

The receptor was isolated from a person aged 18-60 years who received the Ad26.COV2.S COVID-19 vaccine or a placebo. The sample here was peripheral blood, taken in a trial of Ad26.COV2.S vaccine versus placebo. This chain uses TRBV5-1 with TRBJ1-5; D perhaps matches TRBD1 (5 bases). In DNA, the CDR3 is TGCGCCAGCAGCTTGTCGGGGGACAATCAGCCCCAGCATTTT. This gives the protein CASSLSGDNQPQHF.